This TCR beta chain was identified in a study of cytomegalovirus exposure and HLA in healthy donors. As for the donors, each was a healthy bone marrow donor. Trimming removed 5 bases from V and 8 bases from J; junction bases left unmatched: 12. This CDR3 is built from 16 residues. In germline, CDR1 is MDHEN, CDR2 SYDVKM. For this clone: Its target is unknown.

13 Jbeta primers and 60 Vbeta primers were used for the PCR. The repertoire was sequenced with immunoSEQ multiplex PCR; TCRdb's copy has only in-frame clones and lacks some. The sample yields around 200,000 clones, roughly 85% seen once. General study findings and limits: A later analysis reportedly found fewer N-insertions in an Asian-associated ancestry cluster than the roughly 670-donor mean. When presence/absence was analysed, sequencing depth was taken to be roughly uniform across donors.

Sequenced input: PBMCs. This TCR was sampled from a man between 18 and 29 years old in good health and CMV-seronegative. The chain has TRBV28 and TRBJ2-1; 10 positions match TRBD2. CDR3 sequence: CASSGGSSGSLDEQFF. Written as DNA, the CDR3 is TGTGCCAGCAGTGGGGGGTCTAGCGGGAGTCTGGATGAGCAGTTCTTC.